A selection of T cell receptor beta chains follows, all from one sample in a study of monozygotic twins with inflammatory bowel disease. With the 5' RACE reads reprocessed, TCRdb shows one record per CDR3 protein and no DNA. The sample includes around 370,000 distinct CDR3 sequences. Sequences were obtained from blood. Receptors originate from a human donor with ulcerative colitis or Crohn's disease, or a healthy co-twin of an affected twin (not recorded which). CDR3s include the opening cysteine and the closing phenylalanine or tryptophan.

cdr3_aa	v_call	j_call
CASSTYGNTIYF	TRBV7-2	TRBJ1-3
CASSYDRAKVGSPLHF	TRBV6-5	TRBJ1-6
CASSPRDTQGTGELFF	TRBV28	TRBJ2-2
CASSQPRDRERGGYTF	TRBV4-2	TRBJ1-2
CASSQDPGPVGEQYF	TRBV3-1	TRBJ2-7
CASSLNTGGAQTPLHF	TRBV7-8	TRBJ1-6
CSAPPTGTGPYSYTF	TRBV20-1	TRBJ1-2
CASSSTVGRQETQYF	TRBV18	TRBJ2-5
CASSFRQGYGYTF	TRBV7-9	TRBJ1-2
CASSLVAGQGSSEQYF	TRBV5-1	TRBJ2-7
CASKVTASNTGELFF	TRBV6-1	TRBJ2-2
CASSSRQGRSQPQHF	TRBV7-2	TRBJ1-5
CAWSVSGGYNEQFF	TRBV30	TRBJ2-1
CASSELGGSTDTQYF	TRBV25-1	TRBJ2-3
CSAQDIRSVSGYEQYF	TRBV20-1	TRBJ2-7
CASSLFPGNTEAFF	TRBV12-3/TRBV12-4	TRBJ1-1
CSARDWTSGGSSYNEQFF	TRBV20-1	TRBJ2-1
CASSMWGQETQYF	TRBV5-1	TRBJ2-5
CASSFLVGGQYEQYF	TRBV7-2	TRBJ2-7
CASSLAAERPSIQYF	TRBV5-1	TRBJ2-4
CASRVPGGTEAFF	TRBV7-9	TRBJ1-1
CASSYPGDRAADYEQYF	TRBV6-2/TRBV6-3	TRBJ2-7
CASSPGQLGIGPHEQYF	TRBV5-4	TRBJ2-7
CASSFVSGGSDTQYF	TRBV5-1	TRBJ2-3
CSIRADPNSPLHF	TRBV20-1	TRBJ1-6
CASSVGRTGLMVDGYTF	TRBV9	TRBJ1-2
CTSSLYGDSSTDTQYF	TRBV7-3	TRBJ2-3
CSASPGQGSNEQFF	TRBV20-1	TRBJ2-1
CASSKRTLNEKLFF	TRBV4-1	TRBJ1-4
CASLGGRPYEQYF	TRBV7-9	TRBJ2-7
CSVEETSNTGELFF	TRBV29-1	TRBJ2-2
CASSPPGVGTDTQYF	TRBV18	TRBJ2-3
CSSTAGGSSYEQYF	TRBV20-1	TRBJ2-7
CASSLWTGATNTEAFF	TRBV12-3/TRBV12-4	TRBJ1-1
CASSLKRVPYNDQFF	TRBV7-3	TRBJ2-1
CASSRGSNTGELFF	TRBV19	TRBJ2-2
CASTTGFFRDEQYF	TRBV7-8	TRBJ2-7
CASRKAQDYNEQFF	TRBV6-2/TRBV6-3	TRBJ2-1
CASSLAGTSSEKLFF	TRBV5-1	TRBJ1-4
CASTETVNTEAFF	TRBV12-3/TRBV12-4	TRBJ1-1
CASSFLSSGGAINEQFF	TRBV5-5	TRBJ2-1
CASSLPTGSSYNEQFF	TRBV7-9	TRBJ2-1